Each of the 15 T cell receptor beta chains below was sequenced from the same sample in a study of blood T cell repertoires in COVID-19. This table comes from immunoSEQ multiplex PCR, and its TCRdb copy is limited to in-frame clones, with some not included. Among about 200,000 clones listed, 70% to 80% were seen once. The sequenced material came from peripheral blood. Receptors originate from a woman in her forties with COVID-19, enrolled during active disease.

This clone was seen once. V is TRBV6-5 and J is TRBJ1-3; D call uncertain. The CDR3 loop spans 13 amino acids. CDR1 MNHEY and CDR2 SVGAGI come from the germline V gene. V was cut by 0 bases and J by 4 bases, with 4 bases left in between. CDR3 DNA: TGTGCCAGCAGTTACTCCTCCGGAAACACCATATATTTT. Protein product: CASSYSSGNTIYF.

This clone was found once. The gene calls are TRBV19 and TRBJ2-1, with 8 bases identical to TRBD2. Germline trimming cut 1 base from V and 7 bases from J; bases unmatched to any gene: 6. Looked up from germline, CDR1 is LNHDA and CDR2 is SQIVND (reference sequence). The CDR3 is 15 amino acids. This chain's CDR3 is CASSIGSGLVNEQFF. CDR3 DNA sequence: TGTGCCAGTAGTATAGGGTCGGGACTAGTGAATGAGCAGTTCTTC.

The chain links TRBV18 to TRBJ1-5; no clear D. Germline values: CDR1 KGHSH, CDR2 LQKENI. The CDR3 totals 13 residues. Trimming left V 4 bases short and J 3 bases short, with 7 bases between. The DNA of the CDR3 is TGTGCCAGCTCACAAGGACTCAATCAGCCCCAGCATTTT. Its translation: CASSQGLNQPQHF.

The rearrangement links TRBV2 to TRBJ1-1; 9 bases agree with TRBD1. This CDR3 has 13 residues. CDR1 is SNHLY and CDR2 is FYNNEI in the germline V gene. The J segment lost 8 bases and the V segment lost 10 bases, leaving 11 bases of the junction unmatched. CDR3 sequence reads: CAIPGQGSGEAFF. CDR3 DNA: TGTGCCATTCCGGGACAGGGTTCGGGCGAAGCTTTCTTT.

The chain uses TRBV6-5 and TRBJ1-2; weak D call: TRBD1 (6 bases). CDR1 is MNHEY and CDR2 is SVGAGI in the germline V gene. CDR3 length: 15 residues. V was shortened by 4 bases and J by 0 bases, with 12 bases between the two germline ends. The CDR3 bases are TGTGCCAGCAGTTTGACCAGGGGATCTAACTATGGCTACACCTTC. Protein product: CASSLTRGSNYGYTF.

This chain joins TRBV5-1 and TRBJ2-2; 7 bases line up with TRBD2. The CDR3 is 16 residues long. V was clipped by 1 base and J by 1 base; unmatched bases: 4. Germline loops: CDR1 SGHRS, CDR2 YFSETQ. CDR3 DNA: TGCGCCAGCAGCTTGAACCCGGGAGGGAACACCGGGGAGCTGTTTTTT. Its translation: CASSLNPGGNTGELFF. Using reference TRBV5-1 and TRBJ2-2 for the parts outside the CDR3, the full variable domain is KAGVTQTPRYLIKTRGQQVTLSCSPISGHRSVSWYQQTPGQGLQFLFEYFSETQRNKGNFPGRFSGRQFSNSRSEMNVSTLELGDSALYLCASSLNPGGNTGELFFGEGSRLTVL.

This clone was counted a single time. The chain is built from TRBV5-1 and TRBJ2-3; 8 bases map to TRBD2. Trimming cost V 6 bases and J 4 bases; bases outside gene matches: 10. The CDR3 spans 15 residues. The germline V gene has CDR1 SGHRS and CDR2 YFSETQ. The CDR3 nucleotides are TGCGCCAGCAATCCTAGAGCGGGAGTTGCAGATACGCAGTATTTT. Translating gives CASNPRAGVADTQYF.

This clone showed up many times. The chain has TRBV27 and TRBJ1-1; 10 nucleotides agree with TRBD1. V lost 4 bases, J lost 5 bases, and 13 bases stayed unmatched. Germline CDR1 is MNHEY and CDR2 is SMNVEV (reference sequence). CDR3 length: 17 amino acids. In DNA form, the CDR3 reads TGTGCCAGCAGTTCTTTCCCGGGACAGGGGATAAGGACTGAAGCTTTCTTT. This gives the protein CASSSFPGQGIRTEAFF.

This chain joins TRBV30 and TRBJ2-1; 8 bases align to TRBD1. Germline CDR1 and CDR2: GTSNPN and SVGIG (reference sequence). The CDR3 totals 14 residues. V was pared by 1 base and J by 5 bases, with 4 bases of the junction left unmatched. The CDR3 sequence: CAWSAGQGNNEQFF. The DNA for the CDR3 is TGTGCCTGGAGTGCTGGACAGGGTAACAATGAGCAGTTCTTC.

V usage is TRBV30 and J usage is TRBJ1-4; no definite D call. The CDR3 totals 12 residues. Germline lookup yields CDR1 GTSNPN and CDR2 SVGIG (reference sequence). V shed 3 bases and J shed 4 bases, with 6 bases lying between them. CDR3 protein: CAWRRYNEKLFF. DNA of the CDR3: TGTGCCTGGAGGAGGTATAATGAAAAACTGTTTTTT.

This sequence joins TRBV20-1 and TRBJ1-2; D ambiguous. CDR1 is DFQATT and CDR2 is SNEGSKA in the germline V gene (reference sequence). This CDR3 has 10 amino acids. V was pared by 8 bases and J by 4 bases, with 8 bases between. The CDR3 DNA reads as TGCAGTCCATACACCTATGGCTACACCTTC. Its translation is CSPYTYGYTF.

The chain uses TRBV27 and TRBJ2-6; D not resolved. The CDR3 sequence is 13 residues long. Germline values: CDR1 MNHEY, CDR2 SMNVEV (reference sequence). V lost 6 bases, J lost 3 bases, and 6 bases lay in between. The DNA for the CDR3 is TGTGCCAGCAGGTTCAATGGGGCCAACGTCCTGACTTTC. Translated, it gives CASRFNGANVLTF.

The chain employs TRBV4-2 and TRBJ2-2, with D possibly being TRBD2 (5 bases). Deletions cut 5 bases from V and 1 base from J, with 14 bases between. The CDR3 sequence is 16 residues long. Germline V gene sequence: CDR1 LGHNA, CDR2 YNFKEQ. The chain's CDR3 is CASSSPPGGNTGELFF. CDR3 bases: TGTGCCAGCAGCTCCCCCCCCGGAGGGAACACCGGGGAGCTGTTTTTT.

The chain employs TRBV11-3 and TRBJ2-1; D unclear. The CDR3 covers 16 residues. Per the germline V gene, CDR1 is SGHNT and CDR2 is YENEEA. The V gene lost 2 bases and the J gene lost 0 bases, with 11 bases spanning the gap. For the CDR3, the DNA is TGTGCCAGCAGCTTACGTGGCGGTAACTCCTACAATGAGCAGTTCTTC. It codes for CASSLRGGNSYNEQFF.

The chain couples TRBV19 to TRBJ2-7; unclear D gene. Germline-derived CDR1 and CDR2 are LNHDA and SQIVND (reference sequence). This CDR3 comprises 11 residues. The ends were cut back, 5 bases at V and 5 bases at J, with 7 bases in the middle. The CDR3 DNA follows: TGTGCCAGTAGTTCCTACGACGAGCAGTACTTC. It yields the protein CASSSYDEQYF. The whole variable domain, filled in from reference TRBV19 and TRBJ2-7, reads DGGITQSPKYLFRKEGQNVTLSCEQNLNHDAMYWYRQDPGQGLRLIYYSQIVNDFQKGDIAEGYSVSREKKESFPLTVTSAQKNPTAFYLCASSSYDEQYFGPGTRLTVT.